This record concerns one T cell receptor beta chain sequence. A J-beta primer mix and a sample-barcoded 5' primer were used in a second PCR of about 7 to 12 cycles. TCRdb reprocessed the 5' RACE reads with MiXCR, giving one entry per CDR3 protein. Among 1.5 million to 2 million distinct CDR3 sequences listed, roughly 30% were seen once. These data come from a study of blood T cells in healthy people across ages. This receptor was taken from a woman aged 30 to 39 in good health. The specimen was blood.

Written as DNA, the CDR3 is TGTGCCAGCAGTCCGGGACAGGGGAGGGGGGAGAATGAAAAACTGTTTTTT. Translation gives CASSPGQGRGENEKLFF. The rearrangement uses TRBV6-1 and TRBJ1-4, with TRBD1 matching 10 bases. V was pared by 5 bases and J by 5 bases, with 11 bases of the junction left unmatched. Germline V gene sequence: CDR1 MNHNS, CDR2 SASEGT. The CDR3 consists of 17 residues.